This T cell receptor beta chain was captured in a study of shared clonotypes between healthy human individuals. Germline assignment: CDR1 MGHDK and CDR2 SYGVNS. After removal of 1 base from V and 4 bases from J, the junction contained 6 bases not matched to a gene. This CDR3 comprises 16 residues. This clone was detected only a few times. Its matching antigen is unknown. Sorted-subset replicate PCRs used 200 ng of genomic DNA. This amount corresponded to tens of thousands of T cell genomes. Here immunoSEQ multiplex PCR was the method, and the copy in TCRdb shows in-frame clones only, minus some. In the table there are millions of clones, roughly 94% of which are singletons. Selected positively for CCR7 and CD45RO-negative, naive CD8 cells excluded terminally differentiated effector memory CD45RA+ cells. Study-wide findings and caveats: Researchers sampled blood only, noting tissue repertoires likely differ.

The chain links TRBV25-1 to TRBJ2-2, with 7 bases aligning to TRBD1. This receptor was obtained from a man aged 18-30 years in good health. The specimen sequenced was naive CD8+ T cells sorted from blood. The CDR3 loop reads CASSEWTGGLTGELFF. The CDR3 DNA follows: TGTGCCAGCAGTGAATGGACAGGTGGTCTCACCGGGGAGCTGTTTTTT.